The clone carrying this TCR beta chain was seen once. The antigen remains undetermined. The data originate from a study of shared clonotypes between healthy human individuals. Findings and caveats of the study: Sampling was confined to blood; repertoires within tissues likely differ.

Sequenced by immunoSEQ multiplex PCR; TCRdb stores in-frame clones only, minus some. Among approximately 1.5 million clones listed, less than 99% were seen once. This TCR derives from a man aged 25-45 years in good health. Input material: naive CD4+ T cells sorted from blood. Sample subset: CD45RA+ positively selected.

Written as DNA, the CDR3 is TGTGCCATCAGTGATCGACAGCAGAACACTGAAGCTTTCTTT. This translates into CAISDRQQNTEAFF. The chain is built from TRBV10-3 and TRBJ1-1; TRBD1 might be the D (5 bases). The length of the CDR3 is 14 residues. Germline V lookup: CDR1 ENHRY, CDR2 SYGVKD. Trimming took off 3 bases at V and 1 base at J, with 9 bases between the two ends.